A single sample is the source of the 5 T cell receptor beta chains below, sequenced in a study of blood T cell repertoires in COVID-19. Some clones are missing from TCRdb's copy, which holds only in-frame ones; the method was immunoSEQ multiplex PCR. The data show roughly 250,000 clones, about 91% seen once. Sequenced: PBMCs or T cells enriched from blood (not recorded which). These receptors all come from a woman aged 25 to 39 with acute COVID-19.

The chain combines TRBV30 with TRBJ1-2; D gene uncertain. CDR3 size: 13 residues. The germline gives CDR1 GTSNPN, CDR2 SVGIG (reference sequence). Trimming removed 0 bases from V and 8 bases from J, with 13 bases in between. DNA of the CDR3: TGTGCCTGGAGTGTAGGTGCAGGTAAAGGCTACACCTTC. Protein sequence: CAWSVGAGKGYTF.

This clone was recorded once. The CDR3 DNA is TGTGCCAGCTCACCATCTGGCGGAAACACTGAAGCTTTCTTT. Its translation: CASSPSGGNTEAFF. J is TRBJ1-1 and V is TRBV18; no clear D gene. Germline V CDR1 and CDR2: KGHSH, LQKENI. This CDR3 is built from 14 residues. The ends were cut back, 2 bases at V and 2 bases at J, with 9 bases in the middle.

The J gene is TRBJ1-6, the V gene TRBV5-4, with D possibly being TRBD1 (5 bases). CDR1 is SGHNT, CDR2 YYREEE, per germline (reference sequence). Trimming removed 0 bases at V and 6 bases at J, with 10 bases between. The CDR3 totals 15 residues. CDR3 DNA sequence: TGTGCCAGCAGCTTGGGGGGGGGAGGTAATTCACCCCTCCACTTT. Amino acid sequence: CASSLGGGGNSPLHF.

The chain employs TRBV6-2 or TRBV6-3 and TRBJ1-5; TRBD1 is a possible D gene (6 bases). The germline V gene encodes CDR1 MNHEY and CDR2 SVGEGT. Trimming took 0 bases from V and 6 from J, leaving 12 bases between them. The CDR3 is made up of 15 amino acids. The CDR3 here is CASSYSSQGVQPQHF. CDR3 bases: TGTGCCAGCAGTTACTCATCACAGGGAGTTCAGCCCCAGCATTTT.

The genes are TRBV6-5 and TRBJ1-6, with unresolved D. Trimming pared 6 bases from V and 1 base from J, leaving 10 bases between. Per the germline V gene, CDR1 is MNHEY and CDR2 is SVGAGI. The CDR3 is made up of 15 amino acids. CDR3 DNA sequence: TGTGCCAGCAGCAGCGAACGGTCCTATAATTCACCCCTCCACTTT. This sequence encodes CASSSERSYNSPLHF.